The present TCR beta chain was sequenced within a study of T cell responses to AZD1222 COVID-19 vaccine. Study results and caveats: Only six or seven AZD1222 recipients tested seropositive at baseline. It should be noted that donors were predominantly white British and more often female, and clonal diversity was possibly underestimated. Samples come after the peak T cell response, not at day 14.

About this clone itself: Its specificity is not known.

The germline V gene has CDR1 LNHNV and CDR2 YYDKDF (reference sequence). The length of the CDR3 is 15 residues. The V gene end was trimmed by 0 bases and the J gene end by 4 bases; junction bases not matched to a gene: 5. TCRdb's copy holds only in-frame clones and misses some; the assay was immunoSEQ multiplex PCR. The table shows about 260,000 clones, with just over 90% occurring only once. This clonotype was obtained from an adult in good health. Specimen: peripheral blood, collected on day 0 of AZD1222 vaccination. The chain joins TRBV15 to TRBJ1-1; 7 bases match TRBD1. DNA for the CDR3: TGTGCCACCAGCAGAGATCAGGGGGGGAGCACTGAAGCTTTCTTT. Its translation: CATSRDQGGSTEAFF.